This TCR beta chain was sequenced in a study of blood T cell repertoires in COVID-19. Study summary: Specimens from acute and convalescent COVID-19 originated in the United States, Italy and Spain. The analysed material was cDNA or gDNA that came from T cells, B-cell-depleted T cells, or PBMCs.

This CDR3 has 13 amino acids. Germline CDR1 is MGHRA and CDR2 is YSYEKL. V lost 0 bases to trimming and J lost 11 bases; unmatched junction nucleotides: 6. Per the study methods: Estimation of nucleated cell counts relied on the amplification of reference gene primers. Profiled with immunoSEQ multiplex PCR; TCRdb holds only in-frame clones, not every one. The V and J calls and clone size were taken over from that table, and D and trimming were inferred from the DNA. Of about 290,000 clones listed, about nine tenths are singletons. The chain carries TRBV4-1 and TRBJ1-1; 7 nucleotides align to TRBD1. This TCR came from a woman in her thirties with active or convalescent COVID-19. The material sequenced was peripheral blood. CDR3 amino acids: CASSQDDRVQAFF. CDR3 bases: TGCGCCAGCAGCCAAGACGACAGGGTTCAGGCTTTCTTT.